The rows below give T cell receptor beta chains drawn from one sample of a study of blood T cells in healthy people across ages. TCRdb re-called the 5' RACE reads through MiXCR, storing one row per CDR3 protein. In the table there are over 1.5 million distinct CDR3 sequences, 49% of which are singletons. The sequenced sample consisted of blood. All receptors come from a woman between 35 and 50 years old in good health. CDR3s include the opening cysteine and the closing phenylalanine or tryptophan. Fields, in order: clone size, V gene, J gene, D gene, CDR3 protein, CDR3 DNA. A D gene is named only where the DNA matches it firmly. Some rows mark clone size as missing; the rest say once, few, many or name a class of expanded clone.

few	TRBV20-1	TRBJ2-3	TRBD2	CSARLAGADTQYF	TGCAGTGCTAGACTAGCGGGGGCAGATACGCAGTATTTT
.	TRBV29-1	TRBJ2-7	TRBD1	CSVTKTGGPDEQYF	TGCAGCGTAACCAAGACAGGGGGCCCCGACGAGCAGTACTTC
.	TRBV20-1	TRBJ2-5	.	CSASRGIRETQYF	TGCAGTGCTTCTCGGGGTATTCGAGAGACCCAGTACTTC
many	TRBV7-9	TRBJ1-2	TRBD1	CASSLGQTSYGYTF	TGTGCCAGCAGCTTGGGACAGACTTCCTATGGCTACACCTTC
few	TRBV20-1	TRBJ1-2	.	CSPVGQSNYGYTF	TGCAGCCCCGTGGGGCAATCTAACTATGGCTACACCTTC
.	TRBV27	TRBJ2-7	.	CASSSQTNPYEQYF	TGTGCCAGCAGTTCTCAAACAAACCCCTACGAGCAGTACTTC
once	TRBV6-2/TRBV6-3	TRBJ2-7	.	CASVGPTDSYEQYF	TGTGCCAGCGTGGGGCCTACCGACTCCTACGAGCAGTACTTC
few	TRBV4-2	TRBJ1-2	.	CASSQGPGPDYGYTF	TGTGCCAGCAGCCAAGGGCCAGGGCCCGACTATGGCTACACCTTC
few	TRBV4-2	TRBJ2-5	.	CASSPLHSGREETQYF	TGTGCCAGCAGCCCCCTACATAGCGGTAGAGAAGAGACCCAGTACTTC
.	TRBV28	TRBJ1-2	.	CASSLFGYYGYTF	TGTGCCAGCAGTTTATTCGGGTACTATGGCTACACCTTC
few	TRBV11-3	TRBJ1-1	.	CARTPRPSEAFF	TGTGCCAGGACCCCTCGCCCCTCTGAAGCTTTCTTT
.	TRBV4-1	TRBJ1-5	.	CASSQPGVGNQPQHF	TGCGCCAGCAGCCAACCAGGGGTAGGCAATCAGCCCCAGCATTTT
.	TRBV27	TRBJ2-7	TRBD2	CASSKPGTSGEQYF	TGTGCCAGCAGTAAGCCCGGGACTAGCGGCGAGCAGTACTTC
.	TRBV6-5	TRBJ1-1	TRBD1	CASSNLDRGRTEAFF	TGTGCCAGCAGTAACCTGGACAGGGGACGCACTGAAGCTTTCTTT
.	TRBV12-3/TRBV12-4	TRBJ2-2	.	CASSLQGGTGELFF	TGTGCCAGCAGTCTTCAGGGGGGGACCGGGGAGCTGTTTTTT
.	TRBV12-3/TRBV12-4	TRBJ2-5	.	CASNLYPQGQGTQYF	TGTGCCAGCAACCTCTACCCACAGGGACAAGGGACCCAGTACTTC
.	TRBV28	TRBJ2-3	TRBD2	CAGSLVASGDTDTQYF	TGTGCCGGCAGTTTGGTTGCTAGCGGTGACACAGATACGCAGTATTTT
.	TRBV10-3	TRBJ2-7	.	CAISTTALSYEQYF	TGTGCCATCAGTACTACAGCCCTCTCCTACGAGCAGTACTTC
.	TRBV28	TRBJ2-7	.	CASSFPPGQGAYEQYF	TGTGCCAGCAGTTTCCCGCCCGGGCAGGGAGCCTACGAGCAGTACTTC
few	TRBV4-1	TRBJ1-4	.	CASSRPQDSSNEKLFF	TGCGCCAGCAGCCGCCCACAGGACAGCTCTAATGAAAAACTGTTTTTT
.	TRBV6-5	TRBJ2-5	TRBD1	CASTGTASQETQYF	TGCGCCAGCACCGGGACAGCTAGCCAAGAGACCCAGTACTTC
few	TRBV11-2	TRBJ2-1	TRBD1	CASSRGQGAEQFF	TGTGCCAGCAGCCGCGGACAGGGGGCTGAGCAGTTCTTC
.	TRBV29-1	TRBJ2-3	TRBD2	CSFPSPAGVTDTQYF	TGCAGCTTCCCATCCCCAGCGGGGGTAACAGATACGCAGTATTTT
.	TRBV6-4	TRBJ2-3	TRBD2	CASSGLAGAGDTQYF	TGTGCCAGCAGTGGCCTAGCGGGGGCAGGAGATACGCAGTATTTT
.	TRBV24-1	TRBJ2-3	.	CATSSSQSRNTQYF	TGTGCCACCAGCAGTAGTCAGAGTCGCAATACGCAGTATTTT
few	TRBV20-1	TRBJ1-4	.	CSARGEGSNEKLFF	TGCAGTGCTAGAGGAGAAGGGTCAAATGAAAAACTGTTTTTT
.	TRBV7-9	TRBJ1-2	TRBD1	CASSPVTGGADYGYTF	TGTGCCAGCAGCCCGGTAACAGGGGGCGCGGACTATGGCTACACCTTC
.	TRBV5-1	TRBJ1-2	TRBD1	CASSAGTGNYGYTF	TGCGCCAGCAGCGCCGGGACAGGCAACTATGGCTACACCTTC
few	TRBV6-5	TRBJ2-5	.	CASRFRGGMAQETQYF	TGTGCCAGCCGCTTCCGAGGGGGGATGGCACAAGAGACCCAGTACTTC
.	TRBV7-9	TRBJ1-2	.	CASSLLREEVLYGYTF	TGTGCCAGCAGCTTACTCAGGGAAGAGGTGCTCTATGGCTACACCTTC
few	TRBV24-1	TRBJ2-4	.	CATSDPRGEVENIQYF	TGTGCCACCAGTGACCCCCGAGGGGAAGTGGAAAACATTCAGTACTTC
few	TRBV6-6	TRBJ2-6	TRBD1	CASSRQGRGSGANVLTF	TGTGCCAGCAGCAGACAGGGTCGGGGTTCTGGGGCCAACGTCCTGACTTTC
few	TRBV5-6	TRBJ2-5	TRBD1	CASSSPGQGSVETQYF	TGTGCCAGCAGCTCCCCGGGACAGGGGTCGGTAGAGACCCAGTACTTC
.	TRBV13	TRBJ2-7	.	CATGWGLGDEQYF	TGTGCCACGGGCTGGGGACTTGGGGATGAGCAGTACTTC
.	TRBV6-6	TRBJ2-5	.	CASSLRTGETQYF	TGTGCCAGCAGCCTCCGGACCGGTGAGACCCAGTACTTC
.	TRBV11-2	TRBJ2-5	TRBD2	CASSLVVQAGGATLQETQYF	TGTGCCAGCAGCTTAGTGGTCCAAGCGGGGGGCGCTACTCTCCAAGAGACCCAGTACTTC
.	TRBV12-3/TRBV12-4	TRBJ2-5	TRBD1	CASSFGDRGETQYF	TGTGCCAGCAGTTTCGGGGACAGGGGCGAGACCCAGTACTTC
.	TRBV28	TRBJ2-7	.	CASSSEQHTYEQYF	TGTGCCAGCAGTTCCGAACAGCATACTTACGAGCAGTACTTC
few	TRBV6-5	TRBJ1-5	TRBD1	CASSTTTGGHRNQPQHF	TGTGCCAGCAGTACTACGACAGGGGGCCACCGCAATCAGCCCCAGCATTTT
.	TRBV15	TRBJ1-1	.	CATSSSVTGSAAFF	TGTGCCACCAGCAGTTCAGTTACAGGCTCAGCGGCTTTCTTT
.	TRBV27	TRBJ2-7	.	CASSLRYPNTYEQYF	TGTGCCAGCAGTTTAAGGTACCCGAATACCTACGAGCAGTACTTC
.	TRBV7-9	TRBJ2-5	.	CASSLVPREQETQYF	TGTGCCAGCAGCTTAGTTCCGAGGGAACAAGAGACCCAGTACTTC
.	TRBV7-2	TRBJ2-7	.	CASSLAGSALYEQYF	TGTGCCAGCAGCTTAGCGGGTAGCGCCCTATACGAGCAGTACTTC
.	TRBV27	TRBJ2-7	.	CASRGQLSYEQYF	TGTGCCAGCAGAGGACAGCTATCCTACGAGCAGTACTTC
few	TRBV20-1	TRBJ1-6	.	CSARAAGRFYNSPLHF	TGCAGTGCTAGAGCAGCAGGGAGATTCTATAATTCACCCCTCCACTTT
once	TRBV6-2/TRBV6-3	TRBJ1-1	TRBD1	CASRTGLPLEAFF	TGTGCCAGCAGGACAGGGCTTCCTCTAGAAGCTTTCTTT
few	TRBV28	TRBJ2-7	TRBD2	CASTRPSSGVGEQYF	TGTGCCAGCACCAGACCGAGTAGCGGGGTGGGGGAGCAGTACTTC